This TCR beta chain was sequenced in a study of blood T cell repertoires in COVID-19. The CDR3 covers 11 residues. Germline V gene data show CDR1 as DFQATT and CDR2 as SNEGSKA (reference sequence). The germline V and J ends were trimmed by 3 bases and 3 bases, with 6 bases remaining between them. This table comes from immunoSEQ multiplex PCR, and its TCRdb copy is limited to in-frame clones, with some not included. This sample yields over 300,000 clones, of which approximately 85% are seen a single time; roughly 7.8% belongs to the top ten. The gene calls are TRBV20-1 and TRBJ2-7; D is undetermined. The sample taken for sequencing was peripheral blood. The sequence derives from a human donor in a cohort sampled during active COVID-19. The CDR3 reads CSASPGYEQYF. In nucleotides, the CDR3 is TGCAGTGCTAGCCCGGGCTACGAGCAGTACTTC.